Following are 28 T cell receptor beta chains from one sample sequenced in a study of T-cell memory formation after mild COVID-19. TCRdb reprocessed the 5' RACE reads via MiXCR and lists one record per CDR3 protein. The sample records under 250,000 distinct CDR3 sequences, roughly 27% being singletons. Sequencing was carried out using PBMCs or a T cell subset sorted from them (not recorded which). These receptors all come from an adult woman who had mild COVID-19 (a few samples of this study predate the infection). Cell type and time point are not known.

V gene TRBV4-1 combines with J gene TRBJ2-1; TRBD2 aligns across 12 bases. The V gene's germline CDR1 is MGHRA and CDR2 YSYEKL. This CDR3 contains 17 residues. J lost 4 bases, V lost 3 bases, and 7 bases had no gene match. CDR3 in amino acids: CASSQLLAGGPYNEQFF. The CDR3 DNA sequence: TGCGCCAGCAGCCAGTTACTAGCGGGGGGACCTTACAATGAGCAGTTCTTC.

The chain recombines TRBV10-3 with TRBJ1-2; no reliable D call. Germline V gene data show CDR1 as ENHRY and CDR2 as SYGVKD. The germline V and J ends were trimmed by 0 bases and 4 bases, with 12 bases remaining between them. The CDR3 runs 15 residues. Written as DNA, the CDR3 is TGTGCCATCAGTGAGTCGAAGGACGCCGGCTATGGCTACACCTTC. Protein product: CAISESKDAGYGYTF.

This chain joins TRBV5-8 and TRBJ2-5; D possibly matches TRBD1 or TRBD2 (6 bases each). Trimming stripped 1 base from V and 3 bases from J, with 10 bases between. Per the germline V gene, CDR1 is SGHTS and CDR2 is YDEGEE. The CDR3 spans 14 residues. This CDR3 reads CASSLPGAEETQYF. CDR3 in DNA: TGTGCCAGCAGCTTGCCGGGGGCCGAAGAGACCCAGTACTTC. Drawing the rest from reference TRBV5-8 and TRBJ2-5, the complete variable domain is EAGVTQSPTHLIKTRGQQATLRCSPISGHTSVYWYQQALGLGLQFLLWYDEGEERNRGNFPPRFSGRQFPNYSSELNVNALELEDSALYLCASSLPGAEETQYFGPGTRLLVL.

The chain has TRBV29-1 and TRBJ2-5; D might be TRBD2 (5 bases). In germline, CDR1 is SQVTM, CDR2 ANQGSEA. This CDR3 region has 14 residues. Trimming shortened V by 2 bases and J by 9 bases, and 19 bases separated the two germline ends. This CDR3 reads CSVERRAGLVPQYF. In nucleotides, the CDR3 is TGCAGCGTTGAAAGGCGGGCAGGTCTAGTCCCCCAGTACTTC.

A few counts support this clonotype. The chain combines TRBV11-3 with TRBJ2-1; 11 nucleotides match TRBD2. This CDR3 comprises 15 residues. Per the germline V gene, CDR1 is SGHNT and CDR2 is YENEEA. V lost 7 bases to trimming and J lost 9 bases; unmatched junction nucleotides: 11. The CDR3 bases are TGTGCCAGCACCGGACTAGCGGGCATAGGGGGTGAGCAGTTCTTC. Amino acid sequence: CASTGLAGIGGEQFF.

This clonotype was found a few times. The CDR3: CASSPRSVVSGNTIYF. CDR3 DNA: TGTGCCAGCAGCCCCCGTTCGGTAGTCTCTGGAAACACCATATATTTT. The genes are TRBV12-3 or TRBV12-4 and TRBJ1-3; D is undetermined. CDR3 length: 16 residues. V lost 6 bases and J lost 0, with 15 bases in between.

The chain combines TRBV19 with TRBJ1-4, with D tentatively TRBD1 (5 bases). Trimming cost V 6 bases and J 5 bases, with 10 bases left between them. Germline CDR1 LNHDA, CDR2 SQIVND (reference sequence). This CDR3 has 13 amino acids. Here the CDR3 reads CASSLRQNEKLFF. The CDR3 DNA reads as TGTGCCAGTAGCCTAAGACAGAATGAAAAACTGTTTTTT.

The CDR3 is CATSDGSQETQYF. CDR3 bases: TGTGCCACCAGTGACGGGAGCCAAGAGACCCAGTACTTC. The chain is built from TRBV24-1 and TRBJ2-5; D might be TRBD2 (6 bases). V lost 4 bases and J 1 base, leaving 6 bases between the germline ends. From germline, CDR1 is KGHDR and CDR2 SFDVKD. The CDR3 runs 13 residues.

The J gene is TRBJ1-2, the V gene TRBV29-1; no clear D gene. V shed 6 bases and J shed 5 bases, with 16 bases lying between them. This CDR3 contains 13 residues. Germline loops: CDR1 SQVTM, CDR2 ANQGSEA. The CDR3 is CSVSDTLLYGYTF. As DNA, the CDR3 is TGCAGCGTCAGTGACACGTTGCTTTATGGCTACACCTTC.

This clonotype was observed a few times. The chain joins TRBV6-5 to TRBJ2-7, with 10 positions matching TRBD2. This CDR3 has 17 amino acids. V trimming: 1 base; J trimming: 1 base; junction bases outside the gene matches: 7. Germline loops: CDR1 MNHEY, CDR2 SVGAGI. CDR3 sequence reads: CASSYWITTSGSYEQYF. The CDR3 DNA reads as TGTGCCAGCAGTTACTGGATCACGACTAGCGGGTCCTACGAGCAGTACTTC.

This rearrangement joins TRBV29-1 to TRBJ1-2; D remains unclear. The CDR3 sequence is 9 residues long. V was trimmed by 3 bases and J by 8 bases, leaving 4 bases between them. Germline V gene sequence: CDR1 SQVTM, CDR2 ANQGSEA. This chain's CDR3 is CSVEGGYTF. In DNA, the CDR3 is TGCAGCGTTGAGGGCGGCTACACCTTC. Full variable domain (rest looked up from reference TRBV29-1 and TRBJ1-2): SAVISQKPSRDICQRGTSLTIQCQVDSQVTMMFWYRQQPGQSLTLIATANQGSEATYESGFVIDKFPISRPNLTFSTLTVSNMSPEDSSIYLCSVEGGYTFGSGTRLTVV.

The sample holds a few counts of this clonotype. The chain is built from TRBV20-1 and TRBJ1-1; 7 bases are a match to TRBD1. Unmatched junction bases numbered 12, after V lost 5 bases and J lost 6 bases. This CDR3 spans 14 amino acids. Germline CDR1 and CDR2: DFQATT and SNEGSKA (reference sequence). CDR3 coding DNA: TGCAGTGCTTTTCCGGGACAGTTGGGCCCTGAAGCTTTCTTT. This sequence encodes CSAFPGQLGPEAFF.

The V gene is TRBV24-1, the J gene TRBJ1-2; D ambiguous. CDR3 length equals 13 residues. The V gene lost 4 bases and the J gene lost 4 bases, with 9 bases spanning the gap. CDR1 and CDR2 (germline): KGHDR, SFDVKD. The CDR3, as DNA: TGTGCCACCAGTGAAAGTAACATCTATGGCTACACCTTC. This gives the protein CATSESNIYGYTF.

This chain joins TRBV4-1 and TRBJ2-1, with D hard to call. The CDR3 runs to 16 residues. V was pared by 0 bases and J by 11 bases, with 20 bases between. Germline CDR1 MGHRA, CDR2 YSYEKL. CDR3 sequence (DNA): TGCGCCAGCAGCCAAGATAAACAGCCCAACTTGGATAAGCAGTTCTTC. Translating gives CASSQDKQPNLDKQFF.

This rearrangement joins TRBV9 to TRBJ2-1; 15 bases agree with TRBD2. V dropped 6 bases and J dropped 1; count of bases not matched to a gene: 8. The CDR3 is made up of 18 amino acids. CDR1 is SGDLS and CDR2 is YYNGEE in the germline V gene. The CDR3 DNA reads as TGTGCCAGCACACCCGGGACTAGCGGGGGGCCTTCCTACAATGAGCAGTTCTTC. Translating it yields CASTPGTSGGPSYNEQFF.

This clonotype was seen a handful of times. The chain uses TRBV5-1 and TRBJ2-5; D gene unclear. The CDR3 is made up of 13 amino acids. Per germline, CDR1 SGHRS and CDR2 YFSETQ. Trimming stripped 4 bases from V and 2 bases from J, with 9 bases between. CDR3 in amino acids: CASSLEPQETQYF. The CDR3 region has the DNA TGCGCCAGCAGCCTGGAGCCTCAAGAGACCCAGTACTTC.

The table lists this clonotype with a few counts. The genes are TRBV19 and TRBJ1-1, with 8 bases aligning to TRBD1. V dropped 5 bases and J dropped 5; count of bases not matched to a gene: 10. Germline assignment: CDR1 LNHDA and CDR2 SQIVND (reference sequence). This CDR3 region has 15 residues. The CDR3 bases are TGTGCCAGTAGTTCAGCCCGGACAGGGAGAACTGAAGCTTTCTTT. Translated, it gives CASSSARTGRTEAFF.

This clonotype showed up just a few times. The V call is TRBV6-2 or TRBV6-3, the J call TRBJ2-7, with D uncertain. Per the germline V gene, CDR1 is MNHEY and CDR2 is SVGEGT. This CDR3 region has 13 residues. V was clipped by 5 bases and J by 2 bases, with 10 bases between them. The DNA of the CDR3 is TGTGCCAGCAGTCTCGGACCCCCCTACGAGCAGTACTTC. Amino acid sequence: CASSLGPPYEQYF.

V is TRBV20-1 and J is TRBJ1-1, with D possibly TRBD1 on 6 matching bases. Germline CDR1 reads DFQATT; CDR2 reads SNEGSKA (reference sequence). CDR3 size: 12 residues. The CDR3 sequence is CSQGSSTAEAFF. CDR3 sequence (DNA): TGCAGCCAGGGGTCGAGTACCGCTGAAGCTTTCTTT.

V and J are TRBV5-1 and TRBJ1-1; TRBD1 matches at 8 bases. Germline loops: CDR1 SGHRS, CDR2 YFSETQ. CDR3 length equals 13 residues. V trimming: 0 bases; J trimming: 12 bases; junction bases outside the gene matches: 7. The CDR3 region is CASSLDGQGVTFF. The CDR3 DNA is TGCGCCAGCAGCTTGGATGGACAGGGTGTGACTTTCTTT. Full variable domain (outside the CDR3, taken from reference TRBV5-1 and TRBJ1-1): KAGVTQTPRYLIKTRGQQVTLSCSPISGHRSVSWYQQTPGQGLQFLFEYFSETQRNKGNFPGRFSGRQFSNSRSEMNVSTLELGDSALYLCASSLDGQGVTFFGQGTRLTVV.

This clonotype was detected many times. The rearrangement uses TRBV12-3 or TRBV12-4 and TRBJ2-6; D is unclear. The V and J ends lost 3 bases and 0 bases respectively, with 6 bases between them. CDR3 length: 15 residues. This chain's CDR3 is CASSFQSSGANVLTF. CDR3 nucleotides: TGTGCCAGCAGTTTTCAGTCCTCTGGGGCCAACGTCCTGACTTTC.

This clonotype was detected once. The chain uses TRBV29-1 and TRBJ2-1; D perhaps matches TRBD2 (6 bases). Looked up from germline, CDR1 is SQVTM and CDR2 is ANQGSEA. This CDR3 comprises 12 residues. Trimming removed 4 bases from V and 10 bases from J, with 14 bases in between. The chain's CDR3 is CSVGLVYYEQFF. The DNA for the CDR3 is TGCAGCGTTGGACTAGTTTACTACGAGCAGTTCTTC.

This clonotype showed up just a few times. The gene calls are TRBV2 and TRBJ2-7; D may be TRBD1 (6 bases). Trimming removed 7 bases at V and 2 bases at J, with 12 bases between. The CDR3 consists of 13 residues. Looked up from germline, CDR1 is SNHLY and CDR2 is FYNNEI. The CDR3 DNA sequence: TGTGCCAGCACCCATGGACAGACCTACGAGCAGTACTTC. Protein: CASTHGQTYEQYF.

This clonotype was seen more than once but under ten times. The chain joins TRBV25-1 to TRBJ2-5; maybe TRBD1 (6 bases). The germline V and J ends were trimmed by 2 bases and 3 bases, with 22 bases remaining between them. This CDR3 region has 18 residues. In germline, CDR1 is MGHDK, CDR2 SYGVNS. CDR3: CASSEEGWRRGIEETQYF. DNA for the CDR3: TGTGCCAGCAGTGAAGAGGGCTGGCGCAGGGGAATTGAAGAGACCCAGTACTTC.

DNA of the CDR3: TGTGCCAGCAGGGGCACAGAAATGAACACTGAAGCTTTCTTT. Its protein product is CASRGTEMNTEAFF. This chain connects TRBV12-3 or TRBV12-4 to TRBJ1-1; unclear D gene. The CDR3 has 14 residues. V dropped 6 bases and J dropped 0 bases, with 11 bases sitting between them.

This clonotype was found a few times. The V call is TRBV10-3, the J call TRBJ2-1, with 9 bases fitting TRBD2. This CDR3 comprises 16 residues. Germline V gene sequence: CDR1 ENHRY, CDR2 SYGVKD. Losses at the gene ends were 4 bases for V and 0 bases for J; bases not matched to a gene: 4. The CDR3 DNA is TGTGCCATCAGTGGCTCTAGCGGGATCTCCTACAATGAGCAGTTCTTC. Amino acids: CAISGSSGISYNEQFF.

In this sample, this clonotype turned up many times. The chain carries TRBV3-1 and TRBJ2-5; D uncertain. V lost 5 bases and J 4 bases, leaving 17 bases between the germline ends. The CDR3 is 15 amino acids. CDR1 and CDR2 from the germline V gene are LGHDT and YNNKEL (reference sequence). This CDR3 reads CASSTPRASAETQYF. The CDR3 DNA follows: TGTGCCAGCAGCACACCCCGGGCGTCGGCAGAGACCCAGTACTTC.

The chain carries TRBV19 and TRBJ2-2; possible D gene TRBD1, 6 bases. Trimming cost V 3 bases and J 2 bases, with 13 bases left between them. The CDR3 spans 16 residues. CDR1 is LNHDA, CDR2 SQIVND, per germline (reference sequence). The chain's CDR3 is CASSISRQENTGELFF. The CDR3 region has the DNA TGTGCCAGTAGTATTTCGCGACAGGAAAACACCGGGGAGCTGTTTTTT.